The clone carrying this TCR beta chain was seen a few times. CDR3 length: 15 residues. Germline CDR1 is LNHDA and CDR2 is SQIVND (reference sequence). Profiled with immunoSEQ multiplex PCR; TCRdb holds only in-frame clones, not every one. The repertoire holds roughly 150,000 clones, with 75% to 90% as singletons. The data were obtained in a study of T cell responses to AZD1222 COVID-19 vaccine. Specimen: peripheral blood, collected on day 0 of AZD1222 vaccination. The chain recombines TRBV19 with TRBJ2-3, with D tentatively TRBD2 (7 bases). The receptor's source is an adult in good health. In nucleotides, the CDR3 is TGTGGGACGAGAATGGCGGGGGCAGGAACAGATACGCAGTATTTT. Translated: CGTRMAGAGTDTQYF.